Given below is one T cell receptor (beta chain) in context. Its antigen target is currently unknown. Per-base quality was not reported, and no clone a single base away is much larger than it. This record comes from a study of PD-1 blockade in classical Hodgkin lymphoma (dated by TCRdb to between 2020 and 2021). For the study in its entirety: To define a peripheral blood immune signature of response to PD-1 blockade in classical Hodgkin lymphoma, the study combined TCR beta sequencing with CyTOF.

Summary of the overall study and its limitations: The study was limited to a single clinical trial cohort, and causes of repertoire differences, possibly disease activity or prior therapy, remained undefined. Newly diagnosed patients were reported to have lower baseline TCR diversity than healthy donors, and relapsed/refractory patients were reported to have lower baseline TCR diversity still.

The intended sense of this specimen's time point label: newly diagnosed, previously untreated cHL patient sample. Using a Miltenyi CD8+ T cell isolation kit, CD8+ T cells were purified from thawed PBMCs through magnetic negative selection. To serve as a comparison group for the relapsed/refractory trial patients, PBMCs were sequenced from patients with newly diagnosed, previously untreated classical Hodgkin lymphoma. After peripheral blood was drawn into 8 mL Vacutainer Cell Preparation Tubes, PBMCs were isolated by centrifugation and then cryopreserved. Purified CD4+ and CD8+ fractions were generated only in cases for which an additional PBMC sample was available. On LS columns in a quadroMACS separator, the magnetically labelled cells were depleted, and the flow-through was collected as the purified fraction. Genomic DNA was extracted with the Qiagen DNeasy kit from unsorted PBMCs and from negatively selected CD4+ and CD8+ fractions. TCR beta CDR3 regions were subjected to amplification by immunoSEQ multiplex PCR with primers that anneal to V and J segments. A synthetic immune receptor repertoire was used to minimize amplification bias, and any residual bias was removed computationally once sequencing was done. The study's processing was this. Repertoire diversity was quantified as the Shannon entropy index using custom Python scripts. The unsorted, CD4+ and CD8+ repertoires were each analyzed separately, with the exception of combined analyses, where CD4+ and CD8+ sequences were merged in silico. Held by TCRdb, this immuneACCESS table contains in-frame sequences only and omits some clones. Under half of the omission traces to an unresolved V gene where checked; the cause of the rest is unknown. V, J and clone size reflect that table, while D and trimming were determined from the DNA. The table for this sample lists roughly 20,000 clones; about 86% of them were counted only once. The top ten hold over 6% of the sample.

Spanning cysteine to phenylalanine, the CDR3 consists of 14 amino acids. Only CDR3 DNA is held: 42 bases, read in frame from base 1. CDR1 SEHNR and CDR2 FQNEAQ were looked up in the germline V gene (reference sequence). V and J are truncated by 4 bases and 4 bases respectively, leaving an intervening sequence of 13 bases. The sequence was obtained from a human donor with classical Hodgkin lymphoma. The V gene is TRBV7-9 and the J gene is TRBJ1-1, and perhaps TRBD1 as D gene, on 5 matching bases. Material for sequencing was CD8+ T cells from blood. CDR3 loop: CASSSTRDSTEAFF. The bases read TGTGCCAGCAGCTCCACCAGGGATTCCACTGAAGCTTTCTTT.